This is a list of T cell receptor beta chains from one sample in a study of cytomegalovirus exposure and HLA in healthy donors. The repertoire was sequenced with immunoSEQ multiplex PCR; TCRdb's copy has only in-frame clones and lacks some. Of about 180,000 clones in the sample, around 80% were seen once. Source material: PBMCs. These receptors all stem from a man between 40 and 49 years old in good health and CMV-seronegative. Both conserved end residues are part of each CDR3. The D gene is left open where the match is weak. Clone size is stated in some rows and not others, as once, few, many or a class when expanded.

j_call d_call v_call clone_size cdr3_aa cdr3_nt
TRBJ2-2 TRBD1 TRBV19 . CASSTGDGTGELFF TGTGCCAGTAGCACAGGGGATGGCACCGGGGAGCTGTTTTTT
TRBJ2-3 TRBD2 TRBV19 . CASSRGLAGSTDTQYF TGTGCCAGTAGTCGGGGACTAGCGGGGAGCACAGATACGCAGTATTTT
TRBJ1-2 . TRBV6-6 . CASSYSGGGYGYTF TGTGCCAGCAGTTACTCGGGCGGGGGCTATGGCTACACCTTC
TRBJ2-5 TRBD2 TRBV4-2 . CASSQPTLAGGPRTQYF TGTGCCAGCAGCCAACCGACCCTAGCGGGGGGGCCGCGGACCCAGTACTTC
TRBJ1-2 . TRBV7-2 . CASSLAGGLNLYGYTF TGTGCCAGCAGCTTAGCCGGGGGTCTTAATCTCTATGGCTACACCTTC
TRBJ1-4 TRBD1 TRBV27 once CASSVRDRAEKLFF TGTGCCAGCAGCGTGAGGGACAGGGCAGAAAAACTGTTTTTT
TRBJ2-2 . TRBV10-3 . CAIRKVWDMVNTGELFF TGTGCCATCAGAAAAGTCTGGGACATGGTAAACACCGGGGAGCTGTTTTTT
TRBJ1-4 . TRBV9 . CASSTSGVGNEKLFF TGTGCCAGCAGCACCTCAGGGGTGGGGAATGAAAAACTGTTTTTT
TRBJ2-5 TRBD1 TRBV5-1 . CASSSRQGAGETQYF TGCGCCAGCAGCTCAAGACAGGGGGCTGGGGAGACCCAGTACTTC
TRBJ1-4 . TRBV29-1 . CSVELSGGNEKLFF TGCAGCGTTGAATTGTCCGGAGGTAATGAAAAACTGTTTTTT
TRBJ1-2 TRBD1 TRBV7-9 . CASSSRTGDGYTF TGTGCCAGCAGCTCGAGAACAGGGGATGGCTACACCTTC
TRBJ1-2 TRBD1 TRBV5-4 . CASSLAPGQGGYGYTF TGTGCCAGCAGCTTGGCCCCAGGACAGGGTGGCTATGGCTACACCTTC
TRBJ2-2 TRBD2 TRBV9 . CASGDSGRLDTGELFF TGTGCCAGCGGGGATAGCGGGAGACTCGACACCGGGGAGCTGTTTTTT
TRBJ2-7 TRBD2 TRBV7-2 . CASSPLADLFREQYF TGTGCCAGCAGCCCACTAGCGGACCTATTCCGGGAGCAGTACTTC
TRBJ2-2 TRBD1 TRBV18 once CASSLLTGRTGELFF TGTGCCAGCTCACTGCTGACAGGGAGAACCGGGGAGCTGTTTTTT
TRBJ1-2 . TRBV18 . CASSRNRETMRGYTF TGTGCCAGCTCACGGAACAGGGAAACTATGAGGGGCTACACCTTC
TRBJ2-1 . TRBV7-2 . CASSPRADEQFF TGTGCCAGCAGCCCACGAGCGGATGAGCAGTTCTTC
TRBJ2-4 TRBD2 TRBV7-2 few CASTASGGFQDIQYF TGTGCCAGCACTGCCAGCGGGGGGTTTCAGGACATTCAGTACTTC
TRBJ2-1 TRBD2 TRBV7-8 . CASSPGLGKYNEQFF TGTGCCAGCAGTCCGGGACTAGGTAAATACAATGAGCAGTTCTTC
TRBJ2-1 . TRBV7-2 . CASRPPGGEQFF TGTGCCAGCAGGCCACCCGGGGGAGAGCAGTTCTTC
TRBJ2-7 TRBD2 TRBV14 . CASSHIAGGHYEQYF TGTGCCAGCAGCCACATAGCGGGGGGTCATTACGAGCAGTACTTC
TRBJ1-2 TRBD1 TRBV2 . CASSVRDRGSYGYTF TGTGCCAGCAGTGTCCGGGACAGGGGATCCTATGGCTACACCTTC
TRBJ1-5 . TRBV18 . CASSPQEGGLSNQPQHF TGTGCCAGCTCACCACAAGAGGGAGGTTTAAGCAATCAGCCCCAGCATTTT
TRBJ2-7 . TRBV6-5 . CASSYKGQPPYEQYF TGTGCCAGCAGTTACAAAGGACAGCCCCCCTACGAGCAGTACTTC
TRBJ1-1 TRBD1 TRBV5-4 . CASSSQGQNTEAFF TGTGCCAGCAGCTCACAGGGGCAGAACACTGAAGCTTTCTTT
TRBJ2-3 TRBD1 TRBV5-1 . CASSPYGQGGSVGTDTQYF TGCGCCAGCAGCCCCTATGGACAGGGTGGGAGTGTAGGCACAGATACGCAGTATTTT
TRBJ2-1 TRBD1 TRBV11-2 . CASSFKTGANEQFF TGTGCCAGCAGCTTCAAGACAGGGGCCAATGAGCAGTTCTTC
TRBJ1-2 . TRBV19 once CASSTAGTRHYGYTF TGTGCCAGTAGCACCGCGGGCACTAGACACTATGGCTACACCTTC
TRBJ1-1 . TRBV9 . CASSQQGSTEAFF TGTGCCAGCAGTCAACAGGGTAGCACTGAAGCTTTCTTT
TRBJ1-2 . TRBV7-9 once CSSTFWQNGYTF TGTTCCAGCACCTTCTGGCAGAACGGCTACACCTTC
TRBJ1-3 TRBD1 TRBV5-1 . CASSWAGTGENTIYF TGCGCCAGCAGCTGGGCCGGGACAGGCGAAAACACCATATATTTT
TRBJ1-5 TRBD1 TRBV18 . CASLLGQGNQPQHF TGTGCCAGCTTACTCGGACAGGGCAATCAGCCCCAGCATTTT